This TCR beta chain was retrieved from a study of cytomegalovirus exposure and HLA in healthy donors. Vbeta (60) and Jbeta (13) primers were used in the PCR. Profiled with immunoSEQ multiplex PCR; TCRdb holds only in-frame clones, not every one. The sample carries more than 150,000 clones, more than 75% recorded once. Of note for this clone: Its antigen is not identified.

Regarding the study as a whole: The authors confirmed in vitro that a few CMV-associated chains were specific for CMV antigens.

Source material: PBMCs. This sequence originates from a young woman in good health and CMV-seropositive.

CDR3 coding DNA: TGTGCCAGCAGCCCAAAGGGGACACCCGAGCAGTACTTC. Translating gives CASSPKGTPEQYF. The chain carries TRBV7-2 and TRBJ2-7; perhaps TRBD1 as D (6 bases). There are 13 residues in the CDR3. From germline, CDR1 is SGHTA and CDR2 FQGNSA. V lost 5 bases and J 6 bases, leaving 14 bases between the germline ends.